The entry below gives a single T cell receptor beta chain sequence along with its context. The data were taken from a study of shared clonotypes between healthy human individuals. In the authors' methods: Junction-only immunoSEQ data arrived without quality scores, meaning filtering differed. Only in-frame clones appear in the TCRdb table, and some are missing; sequencing was by immunoSEQ multiplex PCR. For V, J and clone size, that table is used; D and trimming come from the DNA. This table holds over 2 million clones, 95% found once. V gave up 2 bases and J gave up 6 bases; unmatched junction bases: 8. Germline V gene data show CDR1 as SGHVS and CDR2 as FNYEAQ. The CDR3 is 17 residues long.

The chain carries TRBV7-6 and TRBJ2-1; 12 bases fit TRBD2. The clonotype was recovered from a man between 18 and 35 years old in good health. Sequencing was done on a sample of naive CD4+ T cells sorted from blood. Subset noted: CD45RA+ positively selected. This chain's CDR3 is CASSLSPGTSGSNEQFF. CDR3 nucleotides: TGTGCCAGCAGCTTAAGCCCCGGGACTAGCGGGTCCAATGAGCAGTTCTTC.